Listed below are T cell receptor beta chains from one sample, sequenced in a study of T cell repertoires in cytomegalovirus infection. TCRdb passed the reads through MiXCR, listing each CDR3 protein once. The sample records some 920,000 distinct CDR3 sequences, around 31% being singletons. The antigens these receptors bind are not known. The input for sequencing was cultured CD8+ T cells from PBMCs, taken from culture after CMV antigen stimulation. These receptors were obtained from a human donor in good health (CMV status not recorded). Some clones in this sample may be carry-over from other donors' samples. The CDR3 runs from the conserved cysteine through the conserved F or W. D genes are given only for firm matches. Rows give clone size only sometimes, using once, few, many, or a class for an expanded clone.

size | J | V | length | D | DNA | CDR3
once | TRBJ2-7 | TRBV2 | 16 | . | TGTGCCAGCAGTGAATCAAAGCGGGTGGTTGGTTACGAGCAGTACTTC | CASSESKRVVGYEQYF
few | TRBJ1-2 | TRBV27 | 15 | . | TGTGCCAGCAGTACGACAGCTGAACCTAACTATGGCTACACCTTC | CASSTTAEPNYGYTF
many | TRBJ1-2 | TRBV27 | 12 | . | TGTGCCAGCAGTCCCCGGCGGGGAGACTACACCTTC | CASSPRRGDYTF
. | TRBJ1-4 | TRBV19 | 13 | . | TGTGCCAGTACCCTTGCCCCGCATTCGGATCTGTTTTTT | CASTLAPHSDLFF
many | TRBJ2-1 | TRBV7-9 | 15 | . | TGTGCCAGCAGCTTAGCTAGAACAGCCTACAATGAGCAGTTCTTC | CASSLARTAYNEQFF
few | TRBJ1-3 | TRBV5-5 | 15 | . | TGTGCCAGCAGCGGACGGACGAGCTCTGGAAACACCATATATTTT | CASSGRTSSGNTIYF
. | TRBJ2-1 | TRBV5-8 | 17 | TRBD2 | TGTGCCAGCAGCTCCATACTAGCGGGGGGGCCCTACAATGAGCAGTTCTTC | CASSSILAGGPYNEQFF
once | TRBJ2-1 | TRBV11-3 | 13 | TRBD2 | TGTGCCAGCAGCATAGGACTAGCGGGCCAGCAGTTCTTC | CASSIGLAGQQFF
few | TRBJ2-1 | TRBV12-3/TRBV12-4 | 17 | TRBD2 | TGTGCCAGCAGTGACGGACTAGCGGGGGGCCTCGGAGGTGAGCAGTTCTTC | CASSDGLAGGLGGEQFF
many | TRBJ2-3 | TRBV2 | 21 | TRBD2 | TGTGCCAGCAAGCGGGGGAGCGAGCGGGGGGGCCCGTATCTTCTCACAGATACGCAGTATTTT | CASKRGSERGGPYLLTDTQYF
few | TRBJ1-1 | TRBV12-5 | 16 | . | TGTGCTAGTGGTTTGGTACCTACTCGGATGAACACTGAAGCTTTCTTT | CASGLVPTRMNTEAFF
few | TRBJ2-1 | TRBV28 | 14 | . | TGTGCCAGCAGTTTTGGGCGTTTTGGCAATGAGCAGTTCTTC | CASSFGRFGNEQFF
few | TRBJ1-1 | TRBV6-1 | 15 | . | TGTGCCAGCAGTTATTGGCGACAGCGAGCCACTGAAGCTTTCTTT | CASSYWRQRATEAFF
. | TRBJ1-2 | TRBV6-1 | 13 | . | TGTGCCGGCAGTTCGGACAGTAACTATGGCTACACCTTC | CAGSSDSNYGYTF
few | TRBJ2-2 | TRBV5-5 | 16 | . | TGTGCCAGCAGCTTTCCTGTAGGGGTGAACACCGGGGAGCTGTTTTTT | CASSFPVGVNTGELFF
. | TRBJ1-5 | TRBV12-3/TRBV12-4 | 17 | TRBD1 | TGTGCCAGCAGTGTAGACAGGGGGGTCTCCAGCAATCAGCCCCAGCATTTT | CASSVDRGVSSNQPQHF
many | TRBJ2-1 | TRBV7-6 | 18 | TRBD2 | TGTGCCAGCAGCTTAGGCTCCGGCGGGGGGGCCGTTTACAATGAGCAGTTCTTC | CASSLGSGGGAVYNEQFF
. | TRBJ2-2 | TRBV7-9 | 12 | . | TGTGCCAGGTTTGGGGGCACCGGGGAGCTGTTTTTT | CARFGGTGELFF
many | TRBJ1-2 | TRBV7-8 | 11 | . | TGTGCCAGCAGCTTAGACTATGGCTACACCTTC | CASSLDYGYTF
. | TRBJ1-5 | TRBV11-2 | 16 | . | TGTGCCAGCAGCTTAGGACCCAGGGTGGTTGTTCAGCGCCAGCATTTT | CASSLGPRVVVQRQHF
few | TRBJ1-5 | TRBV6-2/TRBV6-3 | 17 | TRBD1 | TGTGCCAGCAGTTCCCTGGGACAGTGGTTGGGCAATCAGCCCCAGCATTTT | CASSSLGQWLGNQPQHF
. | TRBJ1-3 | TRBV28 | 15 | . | TGTGCCAGCAGTTTTTGGGGGAATCTCGGAAACACCATATATTTT | CASSFWGNLGNTIYF
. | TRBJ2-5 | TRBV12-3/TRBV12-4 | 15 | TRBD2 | TGTGCCAGCAGTTGGACTAGCGGGGGAGAGGAGACCCAGTACTTC | CASSWTSGGEETQYF
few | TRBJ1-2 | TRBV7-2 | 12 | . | TGTGCCAGCAGCTTACCTTCTAAGGACTACACCTTC | CASSLPSKDYTF
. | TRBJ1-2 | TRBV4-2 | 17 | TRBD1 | TGTGCCAGCAGCCAAGATGGGGGACAGCACCTGAACTATGGCTACACCTTC | CASSQDGGQHLNYGYTF
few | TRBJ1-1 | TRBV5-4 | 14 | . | TGTGCCAGCAGTAGAGGGTTGGAGGACACTGAAGCTTTCTTT | CASSRGLEDTEAFF
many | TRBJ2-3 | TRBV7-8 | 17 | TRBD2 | TGTGCCAGCAGCTTGGGGACGGGGCGGGGGAGCACAGATACGCAGTATTTT | CASSLGTGRGSTDTQYF
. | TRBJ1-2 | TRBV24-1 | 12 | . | TGTGCCACCAGTGACCCACGGAATGGCTACACCTTC | CATSDPRNGYTF
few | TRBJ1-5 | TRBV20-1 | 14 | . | TGCAGTGCTACCGGGGGAGTTCGCAATCAGCCCCAGCATTTT | CSATGGVRNQPQHF
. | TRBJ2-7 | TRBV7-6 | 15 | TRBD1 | TGTGCCAGCAGCTCCGGACAGGGAGACCTATACGAGCAGTACTTC | CASSSGQGDLYEQYF
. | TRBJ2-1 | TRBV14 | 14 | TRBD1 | TGTGCCAGCAGACCCCGACAGGGGGACAATGAGCAGTTCTTC | CASRPRQGDNEQFF
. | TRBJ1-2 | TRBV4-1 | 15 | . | TGCGCCAGCAGCCAAGATGCAAGGGGCTGGGACGGCTACACCTTC | CASSQDARGWDGYTF
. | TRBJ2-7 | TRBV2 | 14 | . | TGTGCCATTTCAGGGTCCCAGGGCCACTACGAGCAGTACTTC | CAISGSQGHYEQYF
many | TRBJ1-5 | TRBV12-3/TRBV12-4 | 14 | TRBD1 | TGTGCCAGCAGTCCCAGACAGGGGTTTCAGCCCCAGCATTTT | CASSPRQGFQPQHF
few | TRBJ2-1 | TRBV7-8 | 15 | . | TGTGCCAGCAGCTTAGCGGGGGGCCCTTGGAATGAGCAGTTCTTC | CASSLAGGPWNEQFF
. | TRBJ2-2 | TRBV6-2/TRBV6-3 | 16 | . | TGTGCCAGCAGTTACCTAGCAGGGGAGAACACCGGGGAGCTGTTTTTT | CASSYLAGENTGELFF
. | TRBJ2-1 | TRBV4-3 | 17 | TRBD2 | TGCGCCAGCAGCCAAGAGGGGGCTGGACTAGCGGGGGATGAGCAGTTCTTC | CASSQEGAGLAGDEQFF
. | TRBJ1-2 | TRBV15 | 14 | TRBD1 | TGTGCCACCAGCAGCCCGGGACAGAACTATGGCTACACCTTC | CATSSPGQNYGYTF
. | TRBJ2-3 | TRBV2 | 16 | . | TGTGCCAGCAGTGAACGGGACACCACTAGCACAGATACGCAGTATTTT | CASSERDTTSTDTQYF
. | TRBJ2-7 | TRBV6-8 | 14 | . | TGTGCCAGCAGGAAGGCAGGGTTCCCCTACGAGCAGTACTTC | CASRKAGFPYEQYF
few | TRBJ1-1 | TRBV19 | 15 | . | TGTGCCAGTAGTATACGGGTAGGGTCCGGCACTGAAGCTTTCTTT | CASSIRVGSGTEAFF
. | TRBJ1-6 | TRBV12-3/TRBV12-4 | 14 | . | TGTGCCAGCAGCTCCGGGCCCTATAATACACCCCTCCACTTT | CASSSGPYNTPLHF
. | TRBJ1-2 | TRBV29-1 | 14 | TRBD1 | TGCAGCGTGCCGGGACAGGGGTTTTACTATGGCTACACCTTC | CSVPGQGFYYGYTF
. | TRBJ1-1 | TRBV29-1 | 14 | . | TGCAGCGTTGACTTACCCGGGCTCAACACTGAAGCTTTCTTT | CSVDLPGLNTEAFF
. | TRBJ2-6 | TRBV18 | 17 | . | TGTGCCAGCTCACGAACGGACAGAGCGGCTGGGGCCAACGTCCTGACTTTC | CASSRTDRAAGANVLTF
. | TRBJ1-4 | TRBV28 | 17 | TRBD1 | TGTGCCAGCAGTCCCCGGACAGGGGGCATCGATTATGAAAAACTGTTTTTT | CASSPRTGGIDYEKLFF
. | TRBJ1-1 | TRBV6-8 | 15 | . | TGTGCCAACAGTTACAACTGGGGGCCCGACACTGAAGCTTTCTTT | CANSYNWGPDTEAFF
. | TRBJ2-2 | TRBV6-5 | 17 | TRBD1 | TGTGCCAGCAGCCGGACTTCTGACAGGGGTAACACCGGGGAGCTGTTTTTT | CASSRTSDRGNTGELFF
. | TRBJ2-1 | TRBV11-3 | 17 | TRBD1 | TGTGCCAGCAGCCCTAGGTTGGGGACAGGGGCCTACAATGAGCAGTTCTTC | CASSPRLGTGAYNEQFF
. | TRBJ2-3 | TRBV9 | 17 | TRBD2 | TGTGCCAGCAGCCCCCTCTCACTAGCGGAAAGCACAGATACGCAGTATTTT | CASSPLSLAESTDTQYF
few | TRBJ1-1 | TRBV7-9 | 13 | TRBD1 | TGTGCCAGCAGCTTGGAGGACAGGCATGAAGCTTTCTTT | CASSLEDRHEAFF
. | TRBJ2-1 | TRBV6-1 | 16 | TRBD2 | TGTGCCAGCAGTGCAAATAGCGGGGGGGCCTTGGATGAGCAGTTCTTC | CASSANSGGALDEQFF
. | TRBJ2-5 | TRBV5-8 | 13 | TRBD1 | TGTGCCAGCAGCACACAGGGGGAAGAGACCCAGTACTTC | CASSTQGEETQYF
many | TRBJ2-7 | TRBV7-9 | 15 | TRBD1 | TGTGCCAGCAGCCTGGGACAGGGGACGTCCTACGAGCAGTACTTC | CASSLGQGTSYEQYF
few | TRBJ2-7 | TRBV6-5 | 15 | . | TGTGCCAGCAGTTACCTCGGACGGTTCGGGAACGAGCAGTACTTC | CASSYLGRFGNEQYF
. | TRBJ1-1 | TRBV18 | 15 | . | TGTGCCAGCTCACCAATAGAGGAGGGGGACACTGAAGCTTTCTTT | CASSPIEEGDTEAFF
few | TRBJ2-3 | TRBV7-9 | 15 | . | TGTGCCAGCAGCCCCCGGACAGATCCCACAGATACGCAGTATTTT | CASSPRTDPTDTQYF
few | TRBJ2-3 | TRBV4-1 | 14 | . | TGCGCCAGCAGCCAAGACCAGGAGACAGATACGCAGTATTTT | CASSQDQETDTQYF
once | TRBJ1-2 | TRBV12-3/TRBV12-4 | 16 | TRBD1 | TGTGCCAGCAGCCAATTCCGGGACAGGGTGCGGTATGGCTACACCTTC | CASSQFRDRVRYGYTF
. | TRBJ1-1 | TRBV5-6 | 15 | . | TGTGCCAGCAGCCTAAACAGGTATCTGAACACTGAAGCTTTCTTT | CASSLNRYLNTEAFF